The 24 T cell receptor beta chains given below trace back to one sample, sequenced in a study of blood T cell repertoires in COVID-19. This table comes from immunoSEQ multiplex PCR, and its TCRdb copy is limited to in-frame clones, with some not included. The sample yields 100,000 to 150,000 clones, around 82% seen once. The sequenced sample was peripheral blood. The receptor source for this set is an elderly man with active or convalescent COVID-19.

V gene TRBV5-5 combines with J gene TRBJ2-5; 15 bases are shared with TRBD2. This CDR3 spans 17 amino acids. Germline trimming cut 0 bases from V and 5 bases from J; bases unmatched to any gene: 5. CDR1 is SGHKS, CDR2 YYEKEE, per germline (reference sequence). The CDR3 protein is CASSLGTSGGASETQYF. CDR3 bases: TGTGCCAGCAGCTTGGGGACTAGCGGGGGGGCCTCGGAGACCCAGTACTTC.

The chain couples TRBV7-2 to TRBJ2-3; 8 bases align to TRBD2. With V trimmed by 4 bases and J by 1 base, 7 bases remained unmatched. The germline V gene has CDR1 SGHTA and CDR2 FQGNSA. The CDR3 sequence is 16 residues long. CDR3 protein: CASSSTLAGRTDTQYF. DNA of the CDR3: TGTGCCAGCAGCTCCACGCTAGCGGGTCGCACAGATACGCAGTATTTT.

CDR3 loop: CASWDRGAGYTF. CDR3 nucleotide sequence: TGTGCCAGCTGGGACAGGGGAGCTGGCTACACCTTC. The chain has TRBV6-6 and TRBJ1-2; 10 bases map to TRBD1. Germline V gene data show CDR1 as MNHNY and CDR2 as SVGAGI (reference sequence). The CDR3 has 12 residues. Trimming removed 8 bases from V and 7 bases from J; junction bases left unmatched: 4.

This sequence joins TRBV18 and TRBJ1-5, with D tentatively TRBD1 (5 bases). This CDR3 contains 14 residues. Germline values: CDR1 KGHSH, CDR2 LQKENI. Trimming took off 0 bases at V and 4 bases at J, with 7 bases between the two ends. CDR3 DNA sequence: TGTGCCAGCTCACCACCGGAGGGGAATCAGCCCCAGCATTTT. Its protein is CASSPPEGNQPQHF.

This clone appeared once. The genes are TRBV6-4 and TRBJ2-2, with D possibly TRBD2 on 6 matching bases. CDR3 length: 15 amino acids. In germline, CDR1 is MRHNA, CDR2 SNTAGT. The V gene lost 3 bases and the J gene lost 4 bases, with 12 bases spanning the gap. The CDR3 sequence is CASSERGDGTGELFF. As DNA, the CDR3 is TGTGCCAGCAGTGAGCGCGGGGATGGCACCGGGGAGCTGTTTTTT.

The chain uses TRBV6-5 and TRBJ2-7, with 9 bases fitting TRBD2. Trimming took 7 bases from V and 1 from J; bases not matched to a gene: 8. Germline CDR1 reads MNHEY; CDR2 reads SVGAGI. This CDR3 spans 15 amino acids. The CDR3 DNA is TGTGCCAGCAATCCGCGGGGGGGCCCGTCCTACGAGCAGTACTTC. It encodes CASNPRGGPSYEQYF.

The chain is built from TRBV7-9 and TRBJ1-2; 8 bases fit TRBD1. The CDR3 sequence is 14 residues long. Germline V gene data show CDR1 as SEHNR and CDR2 as FQNEAQ (reference sequence). The junction had 5 bases not matched to a gene; V was cut back by 1 base and J by 7 bases. The CDR3 protein is CASSLGVQGAGYTF. The CDR3 coding sequence is TGTGCCAGCAGCTTAGGGGTTCAGGGGGCTGGCTACACCTTC.

This clone was seen a single time. The chain recombines TRBV29-1 with TRBJ2-1; 10 bases map to TRBD2. The CDR3 sequence is 15 residues long. The junction had 11 bases not matched to a gene; V was cut back by 2 bases and J by 10 bases. CDR1 is SQVTM, CDR2 ANQGSEA, per germline. In nucleotides, the CDR3 is TGCAGCGTTGAATTGCTAGCGGGGGTACCACGGGAGCAGTTCTTC. The encoded protein is CSVELLAGVPREQFF.

The DNA of the CDR3 is TGTGCCAGCATGGCAGGCGCCCCATCCTACGAGCAGTACTTC. It translates to CASMAGAPSYEQYF. The chain links TRBV28 to TRBJ2-7; D gene uncertain. Trimming pared 7 bases from V and 1 base from J, leaving 14 bases between. From germline, CDR1 is MDHEN and CDR2 SYDVKM. The CDR3 runs 14 residues.

The chain uses TRBV4-1 and TRBJ2-2; 7 bases map to TRBD1. V was clipped by 6 bases and J by 6 bases; unmatched bases: 13. The CDR3 runs 16 residues. Germline lookup yields CDR1 MGHRA and CDR2 YSYEKL. CDR3 DNA sequence: TGCGCCAGCAGTCACTACCGGGACAGTGAATCCGGGGAGCTGTTTTTT. Translation gives CASSHYRDSESGELFF.

J is TRBJ1-1 and V is TRBV19, with 9 nucleotides matching TRBD1. With 5 bases clipped from V and 0 bases from J, the junction kept 13 bases outside the gene matches. The CDR3 spans 18 residues. Germline CDR1 is LNHDA and CDR2 is SQIVND (reference sequence). CDR3: CASSGEPGQGGLNTEAFF. The CDR3 DNA reads as TGTGCCAGTAGTGGAGAGCCGGGACAGGGAGGGCTGAACACTGAAGCTTTCTTT. The full variable domain, rest sourced from reference TRBV19 and TRBJ1-1, is DGGITQSPKYLFRKEGQNVTLSCEQNLNHDAMYWYRQDPGQGLRLIYYSQIVNDFQKGDIAEGYSVSREKKESFPLTVTSAQKNPTAFYLCASSGEPGQGGLNTEAFFGQGTRLTVV.

CDR3 nucleotide sequence: TGTGCCAGCAGCCGACAGGGTGGCACAGATACGCAGTATTTT. Translating gives CASSRQGGTDTQYF. The chain combines TRBV27 with TRBJ2-3; TRBD1 agrees at 7 bases. The ends lost 6 bases at V and 1 base at J; junction bases unmatched: 4. The germline gives CDR1 MNHEY, CDR2 SMNVEV (reference sequence). This CDR3 contains 14 residues.

V is TRBV5-1 and J is TRBJ2-2; TRBD2 agrees at 9 bases. With 0 bases clipped from V and 7 bases from J, the junction kept 7 bases outside the gene matches. The CDR3 spans 16 residues. Germline CDR1 is SGHRS and CDR2 is YFSETQ. The CDR3 protein is CASSLGGLALSGELFF. Written as DNA, the CDR3 is TGCGCCAGCAGCTTGGGAGGACTAGCGTTGAGCGGGGAGCTGTTTTTT.

This rearrangement joins TRBV7-2 to TRBJ1-2; D is possibly TRBD1 (6 bases). This CDR3 has 14 amino acids. CDR1 SGHTA and CDR2 FQGNSA come from the germline V gene. Trimming stripped 1 base from V and 6 bases from J, with 12 bases between. In DNA form, the CDR3 reads TGTGCCAGCAGCTTAGGGGCAGGGGCAGATGGCTACACCTTC. Residues: CASSLGAGADGYTF.

V usage is TRBV28 and J usage is TRBJ2-3; TRBD2 agrees at 7 bases. The length of the CDR3 is 15 residues. V dropped 5 bases and J dropped 4; count of bases not matched to a gene: 9. Germline CDR1 reads MDHEN; CDR2 reads SYDVKM. The CDR3 nucleotides are TGTGCCAGCAGTACTAATGGGGGGGGATCAGATACGCAGTATTTT. It yields the protein CASSTNGGGSDTQYF.

The CDR3 nucleotides are TGTGCCAGCAGTGCCGGACATTCCGGGGAGCTGTTTTTT. As protein: CASSAGHSGELFF. The chain joins TRBV5-8 to TRBJ2-2; TRBD1 is a possible D gene (5 bases). This CDR3 contains 13 residues. V lost 5 bases, J lost 6 bases, and 11 bases lay in between. The germline gives CDR1 SGHTS, CDR2 YDEGEE.

The gene calls are TRBV28 and TRBJ1-5, with D unclear. Germline V gene lookup returns CDR1 MDHEN and CDR2 SYDVKM. The CDR3 has 15 amino acids. V lost 0 bases, J lost 3 bases, and 9 bases lay in between. CDR3 sequence: CASSLWGSFNQPQHF. The CDR3 DNA reads as TGTGCCAGCAGTTTATGGGGGAGTTTCAATCAGCCCCAGCATTTT.

This clone was picked up a small number of times. The genes are TRBV5-1 and TRBJ2-7; 8 nucleotides line up with TRBD1. The germline CDR1 and CDR2 sequences are SGHRS and YFSETQ. The ends lost 3 bases at V and 3 bases at J; junction bases unmatched: 8. The CDR3 spans 15 residues. The CDR3 sequence: CASSSPGTGVYEQYF. For the CDR3, the DNA is TGCGCCAGCAGCTCACCCGGGACAGGTGTCTACGAGCAGTACTTC.

As DNA, the CDR3 is TGTGCCAGCAGTTTGCGAGGACAGGGGGGCCATGGCTACACCTTC. This codes for CASSLRGQGGHGYTF. V is TRBV6-2 or TRBV6-3 and J is TRBJ1-2, with TRBD1 matching 10 bases. CDR1 is MNHEY, CDR2 SVGEGT, per germline. The CDR3 totals 15 residues. V trimming: 4 bases; J trimming: 6 bases; junction bases outside the gene matches: 8.

This chain joins TRBV2 and TRBJ1-6; 9 bases fit TRBD1. V shed 4 bases and J 7 bases; nucleotides not matched to a gene: 2. Germline V lookup: CDR1 SNHLY, CDR2 FYNNEI. This CDR3 region has 14 residues. The CDR3 sequence: CASSVGQGNSPLHF. In DNA form, the CDR3 reads TGTGCCAGCAGTGTTGGACAGGGGAATTCACCCCTCCACTTT.

The chain couples TRBV5-4 to TRBJ2-1, with 7 bases lining up with TRBD2. Germline trimming cut 2 bases from V and 4 bases from J; bases unmatched to any gene: 6. CDR3 length equals 15 residues. Germline V gives CDR1 SGHNT, CDR2 YYREEE (reference sequence). The CDR3 sequence is CASSFGTGGYNEQFF. For the CDR3, the DNA is TGTGCCAGCAGCTTCGGGACGGGGGGATACAATGAGCAGTTCTTC.

The chain employs TRBV9 and TRBJ1-2, with D perhaps matching TRBD1 (5 bases). CDR3 length: 15 residues. In germline, CDR1 is SGDLS, CDR2 YYNGEE. V gave up 0 bases and J gave up 3 bases, with 12 bases separating them. CDR3: CASSVAWQGDYGYTF. For the CDR3, the DNA is TGTGCCAGCAGCGTAGCGTGGCAGGGCGACTATGGCTACACCTTC.

The V and J genes are TRBV3-1 (or the pseudogene TRBV3-2) and TRBJ1-2; maybe TRBD1 (5 bases). CDR3 length equals 16 residues. With 4 bases removed from V and 5 bases from J, the gap between germline ends came to 20 bases. The germline CDR1 and CDR2 sequences are LGHDT and YNNKEL (reference sequence). The CDR3 nucleotides read TGTGCCAGCAGCCCCCTATATGTGACAGAACTTTATGGCTACACCTTC. Translated: CASSPLYVTELYGYTF.

This chain connects TRBV14 to TRBJ1-2, with no clear D. Trimming stripped 5 bases from V and 8 bases from J, with 15 bases between. This CDR3 has 13 residues. Germline values: CDR1 SGHDN, CDR2 FVKESK. For the CDR3, the DNA is TGTGCCAGCAGCGAAGCCCTTTCGGGGGGCTACACCTTC. Translating gives CASSEALSGGYTF.